Listed below are T cell receptor beta chains from one sample, sequenced in a study of response to subunit inactivated influenza vaccine. Via MiXCR, TCRdb re-called the RT-PCR reads, giving one row per CDR3 protein. This sample yields roughly 700,000 distinct CDR3 sequences, of which approximately 15% are seen a single time; approximately 10% belongs to the top ten. Sample: PBMCs from blood, taken approximately 12 days after vaccination. Every receptor here comes from a man aged 45-65 years who received an inactivated influenza vaccine. CDR3s leave out the opening cysteine and the closing phenylalanine or tryptophan.

>TRBV5-1
ASSSSGQSYEQY
>TRBV7-9
ASSLVGGSSLNTEAF
>TRBV20-1
SASGDRVNEQF
>TRBV3-1
ASSQGGRGTLH
>TRBV6-2/TRBV6-3
ASSYVGHHNEQF
>TRBV28
ASSNYRGGEAF
>TRBV20-1
SARTRQGYNEQF
>TRBV10-3
AIARGQDTGELF
>TRBV4-2
ASSQKTGDIQY
>TRBV7-8
ASSANRNTEAF
>TRBV7-9
ASSFTGLAFYNEQF